The 14 T cell receptor beta chains below come from one sample, sequenced in a study of T cell responses to AZD1222 COVID-19 vaccine. Profiled with immunoSEQ multiplex PCR; TCRdb holds only in-frame clones, not every one. The table shows roughly 140,000 clones, with roughly 92% occurring only once. Sample: peripheral blood, taken on day 0 of AZD1222 vaccination. These receptor sequences come from an adult in good health.

This chain links TRBV11-1 with TRBJ1-1; D not resolved. The CDR3 is made up of 14 amino acids. In germline, CDR1 is SGHAT, CDR2 FQDESV (reference sequence). V was pared by 4 bases and J by 8 bases, with 17 bases between. The CDR3 bases are TGTGCCAGCAGCTCCTGGGCCAAAATCAGCGAAGCTTTCTTT. It specifies CASSSWAKISEAFF.

V and J are TRBV6-5 and TRBJ2-7; TRBD2 matches at 14 bases. This CDR3 spans 14 amino acids. The V and J ends lost 6 bases and 6 bases, in that order; junction bases with no gene match: 4. Germline lookup yields CDR1 MNHEY and CDR2 SVGAGI. The CDR3 DNA sequence: TGTGCCAGCAGCAGACTAGCGGGAGGGCGCGAGCAGTACTTC. Translation: CASSRLAGGREQYF.

This chain joins TRBV7-2 and TRBJ2-3; D is undetermined. V was clipped by 5 bases and J by 5 bases, with 5 bases between them. This CDR3 region has 11 residues. Germline loops: CDR1 SGHTA, CDR2 FQGNSA. The CDR3 nucleotides are TGTGCCAGCAGCCCCAGAGATACGCAGTATTTT. Amino acid sequence: CASSPRDTQYF.

CDR3 DNA: TGTGCCACCTACGCGGGGGGTTCTACTAGCGGCGGTTTCTACGAGCAGTACTTC. The encoded protein is CATYAGGSTSGGFYEQYF. The rearrangement uses TRBV10-3 and TRBJ2-7; 8 nucleotides match TRBD2. From germline, CDR1 is ENHRY and CDR2 SYGVKD. This CDR3 region has 18 residues. Trimming removed 10 bases from V and 3 bases from J; junction bases left unmatched: 23.

The chain has TRBV7-6 and TRBJ1-1; D not certain. The CDR3 covers 15 residues. The ends were cut back, 0 bases at V and 1 base at J, with 9 bases in the middle. CDR1 is SGHVS, CDR2 FNYEAQ, per germline. CDR3 in DNA: TGTGCCAGCAGCTTAGCGTTGCTGGGGAACACTGAAGCTTTCTTT. This translates into CASSLALLGNTEAFF.

V usage is TRBV11-1 and J usage is TRBJ1-1; 7 positions match TRBD1. The CDR3 runs 14 residues. The trim removed 4 bases at V and 6 bases at J, leaving 8 bases unmatched. Germline V gene lookup returns CDR1 SGHAT and CDR2 FQDESV (reference sequence). CDR3: CASSSNPQGAEAFF. Here the CDR3 DNA reads TGTGCCAGCAGCTCGAACCCCCAGGGGGCTGAAGCTTTCTTT.

This chain uses TRBV3-1 (or the pseudogene TRBV3-2) with TRBJ1-4; TRBD1 agrees at 10 bases. This CDR3 has 17 residues. CDR1 LGHDT and CDR2 YNNKEL come from the germline V gene (reference sequence). The junction had 13 bases not matched to a gene; V was cut back by 4 bases and J by 8 bases. CDR3 residues: CASSPTSFGTGAEKLFF. Here the CDR3 DNA reads TGTGCCAGCAGCCCTACCTCCTTCGGGACAGGGGCAGAAAAACTGTTTTTT.

The chain is built from TRBV19 and TRBJ1-4, with unresolved D. V lost 9 bases and J 8 bases, leaving 10 bases between the germline ends. The CDR3 is made up of 11 amino acids. Germline assignment: CDR1 LNHDA and CDR2 SQIVND (reference sequence). In DNA, the CDR3 is TGTGCCAGGGGTCCCTGGGAAAAACTGTTTTTT. Residues: CARGPWEKLFF. Filled out from reference TRBV19 and TRBJ1-4, the complete variable domain reads DGGITQSPKYLFRKEGQNVTLSCEQNLNHDAMYWYRQDPGQGLRLIYYSQIVNDFQKGDIAEGYSVSREKKESFPLTVTSAQKNPTAFYLCARGPWEKLFFGSGTQLSVL.

V is TRBV11-2 and J is TRBJ1-2; no definite D call. CDR1 and CDR2 (germline): SGHAT, FQNNGV. This CDR3 has 14 amino acids. V was clipped by 1 base and J by 5 bases, with 11 bases between them. CDR3 region: CASSLGNLRYGYTF. CDR3 coding DNA: TGTGCCAGCAGCTTAGGAAATCTGAGATATGGCTACACCTTC.

The V gene is TRBV6-1, the J gene TRBJ2-7; D uncertain. The CDR3 is 13 residues long. From germline, CDR1 is MNHNS and CDR2 SASEGT. Trimming pared 1 base from V and 3 bases from J, leaving 7 bases between. The DNA for the CDR3 is TGTGCCAGCAGTGAAGTAGGGCACTACGAGCAGTACTTC. Its translation is CASSEVGHYEQYF.

The chain is built from TRBV4-1 and TRBJ1-4; D not certain. In germline, CDR1 is MGHRA, CDR2 YSYEKL. CDR3 length: 14 residues. V gave up 1 base and J gave up 6 bases, with 9 bases separating them. CDR3 residues: CASSQAVVDEKLFF. The CDR3 nucleotides are TGCGCCAGCAGCCAAGCGGTCGTGGATGAAAAACTGTTTTTT.

The V and J genes are TRBV27 and TRBJ1-2, with 10 positions matching TRBD1. V was pared by 0 bases and J by 3 bases, with 1 base of the junction left unmatched. Germline-derived CDR1 and CDR2 are MNHEY and SMNVEV (reference sequence). The CDR3 runs 15 residues. The CDR3 reads CASSLSTGGYYGYTF. CDR3 coding DNA: TGTGCCAGCAGTTTATCGACAGGGGGCTACTATGGCTACACCTTC.

The CDR3 bases are TGTGCCAGCAGCGGAGAGAGCAATCAGCCCCAGCATTTT. Translation: CASSGESNQPQHF. This chain uses TRBV2 with TRBJ1-5; the D is unclear. The CDR3 contains 13 residues. The germline V and J ends were trimmed by 6 bases and 1 base, with 7 bases remaining between them. Looked up from germline, CDR1 is SNHLY and CDR2 is FYNNEI.

The chain joins TRBV5-1 to TRBJ2-3; 7 bases map to TRBD1. Trimming removed 4 bases from V and 0 bases from J; junction bases left unmatched: 8. The germline CDR1 and CDR2 sequences are SGHRS and YFSETQ. The CDR3 is 16 residues long. The CDR3 region is CASSEGTDFSTDTQYF. CDR3 in DNA: TGCGCCAGCAGCGAAGGGACAGATTTTAGCACAGATACGCAGTATTTT.